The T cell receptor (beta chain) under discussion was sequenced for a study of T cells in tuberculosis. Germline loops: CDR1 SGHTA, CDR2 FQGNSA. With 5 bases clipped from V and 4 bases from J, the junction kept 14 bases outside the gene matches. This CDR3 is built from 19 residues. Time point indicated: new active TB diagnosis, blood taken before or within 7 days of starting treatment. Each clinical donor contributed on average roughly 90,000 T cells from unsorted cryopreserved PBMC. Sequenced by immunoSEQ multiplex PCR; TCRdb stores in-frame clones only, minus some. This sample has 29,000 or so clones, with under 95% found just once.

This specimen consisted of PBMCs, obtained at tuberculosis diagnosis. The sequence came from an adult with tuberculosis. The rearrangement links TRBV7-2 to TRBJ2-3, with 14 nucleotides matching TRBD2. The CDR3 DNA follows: TGTGCCAGCAGCACTAGGGTGACTAGCGGGGGGGCCGAGTCAGATACGCAGTATTTT. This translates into CASSTRVTSGGAESDTQYF.